The next 9 T cell receptor beta chains were all read from a single sample in a study of cytomegalovirus exposure and HLA in healthy donors. Researchers ran the PCR with 60 Vbeta and 13 Jbeta primers. Here immunoSEQ multiplex PCR was the method, and the copy in TCRdb shows in-frame clones only, minus some. The profile shows some 110,000 clones, 75% of them singletons. Sample: PBMCs. These receptors all come from a middle-aged man in good health and CMV-seronegative.

The chain carries TRBV19 and TRBJ2-7; 7 nucleotides align to TRBD2. This CDR3 has 15 residues. Germline V gene data show CDR1 as LNHDA and CDR2 as SQIVND (reference sequence). V shed 7 bases and J 2 bases; nucleotides not matched to a gene: 11. This CDR3 reads CASTPGAGDTYEQYF. CDR3 nucleotide sequence: TGTGCCAGTACCCCCGGGGCGGGGGATACCTACGAGCAGTACTTC. The variable domain in full, completed from reference TRBV19 and TRBJ2-7, reads DGGITQSPKYLFRKEGQNVTLSCEQNLNHDAMYWYRQDPGQGLRLIYYSQIVNDFQKGDIAEGYSVSREKKESFPLTVTSAQKNPTAFYLCASTPGAGDTYEQYFGPGTRLTVT.

The V and J genes are TRBV7-9 and TRBJ2-3, with D possibly matching TRBD2 (6 bases). This CDR3 has 14 residues. Germline CDR1 is SEHNR and CDR2 is FQNEAQ (reference sequence). Trimming took off 4 bases at V and 3 bases at J, with 11 bases between the two ends. CDR3 nucleotides: TGTGCCAGCAGCTCAGTAGGGACTACAGATACGCAGTATTTT. It specifies CASSSVGTTDTQYF.

The count of this clone is one. The V and J genes are TRBV15 and TRBJ2-1, with D hard to call. CDR1 and CDR2 (germline): LNHNV, YYDKDF (reference sequence). There are 14 residues in the CDR3. Trimming shortened V by 0 bases and J by 8 bases, and 11 bases separated the two germline ends. The CDR3 loop is CATSRDGTLDEQFF. CDR3 DNA: TGTGCCACCAGCAGAGATGGTACGCTAGATGAGCAGTTCTTC.

This rearrangement joins TRBV4-2 to TRBJ2-1, with D unclear. The germline V gene encodes CDR1 LGHNA and CDR2 YNFKEQ. The CDR3 is 15 amino acids. V lost 0 bases to trimming and J lost 2 bases, with 8 bases between them. This chain's CDR3 is CASSQETSPYNEQFF. CDR3 DNA: TGTGCCAGCAGCCAAGAGACTTCCCCCTACAATGAGCAGTTCTTC.

The gene calls are TRBV6-1 and TRBJ1-5; D call uncertain. There are 14 residues in the CDR3. Trimming stripped 8 bases from V and 0 bases from J, with 11 bases between. Germline CDR1 is MNHNS and CDR2 is SASEGT. CDR3 bases: TGTGCCAGCCTACAGTCTTATAGCAATCAGCCCCAGCATTTT. It codes for CASLQSYSNQPQHF.

The gene calls are TRBV6-1 and TRBJ1-2, with 8 bases that match TRBD1. J was trimmed by 3 bases and V by 6 bases; bases with no gene match: 3. CDR1 and CDR2 (germline): MNHNS, SASEGT. The CDR3 contains 13 residues. CDR3: CASRRGQDYGYTF. Here the CDR3 DNA reads TGTGCCAGCAGGAGGGGACAGGACTATGGCTACACCTTC.

In its sample, this clone was seen once. The chain employs TRBV9 and TRBJ2-3; TRBD2 agrees at 10 bases. In germline, CDR1 is SGDLS, CDR2 YYNGEE. V dropped 3 bases and J dropped 5; count of bases not matched to a gene: 9. The CDR3 runs 16 residues. The CDR3 nucleotides read TGTGCCAGCAGCGCAACAAGCGGGAGGGCCGGAGATACGCAGTATTTT. Residues: CASSATSGRAGDTQYF.

J is TRBJ2-5 and V is TRBV19; no firm D call. The end of the DNA fits TRBJ2-7 better, so the J call may be wrong. The length of the CDR3 is 14 residues. Germline V lookup: CDR1 LNHDA, CDR2 SQIVND (reference sequence). For the CDR3, the DNA is TGTGCCAGTAGTATAGCGGCTAGCTCCTACGAGCAGTACTTC. Translation: CASSIAASSYEQYF.

Written as DNA, the CDR3 is TGTGCCAGCAGCTTAGTATTTAGCGGGGGATACGAGCAGTACTTC. Its translation is CASSLVFSGGYEQYF. This sequence joins TRBV7-8 and TRBJ2-7, with 9 bases fitting TRBD2. Per germline, CDR1 SGHVS and CDR2 FQNEAQ. The CDR3 is made up of 15 amino acids. Trimming at V came to 1 base and at J to 4 bases, leaving 5 bases not matched to a gene.